Listed below are T cell receptor beta chains from one sample, sequenced in a study of blood T cell repertoires in COVID-19. Assay: immunoSEQ multiplex PCR; the TCRdb copy retains only in-frame clones and omits some. This sample has about 190,000 clones, with 83% found just once. Sample: peripheral blood. These TCRs come from a woman aged 40 to 50 with acute or convalescent COVID-19. Both conserved end residues are part of each CDR3. Each record gives: clone size, V gene, D gene, J gene, CDR3 DNA, CDR3 protein. A D gene is named only where the DNA matches it firmly. Only some rows state a clone size, as once, few, many or a class for expanded clones.

NA	TRBV5-1	TRBD1	TRBJ1-6	TGCGCCAGCAGCTCTGACAGGGTGGGTTCACCCCTCCACTTT	CASSSDRVGSPLHF
NA	TRBV19	TRBD2	TRBJ2-3	TGTGCCAGTAGTCCCCGAGCGGGAGTCGGAGATACGCAGTATTTT	CASSPRAGVGDTQYF
NA	TRBV4-2	NA	TRBJ2-2	TGTGCCAGCAGCCAAGGAGGGGGTATATCGGGGCGGGACACCGGGGAGCTGTTTTTT	CASSQGGGISGRDTGELFF
NA	TRBV7-2	TRBD1	TRBJ1-4	TGTGCCAGCAGCCTACAGGGGGCAGGTGAAAAACTGTTTTTT	CASSLQGAGEKLFF
NA	TRBV7-8	NA	TRBJ2-7	TGTGCCAGCAGCCTCCGGTACCCCGCCTACGAGCAGTACTTC	CASSLRYPAYEQYF
NA	TRBV3-1/TRBV3-2	NA	TRBJ1-2	TGTGCCAGCAGCCCATCCAACTATGGCTACACCTTC	CASSPSNYGYTF
NA	TRBV5-1	NA	TRBJ1-1	TGCGCCAGCAGCTCCCTAGAAACAGGGAACACTGAAGCTTTCTTT	CASSSLETGNTEAFF
few	TRBV9	NA	TRBJ1-1	TGTGCCAGCAGCGTAGATCAGGGAATGAACACTGAAGCTTTCTTT	CASSVDQGMNTEAFF
NA	TRBV2	TRBD1	TRBJ1-5	TGTGCCAGCAGGGGGGACAGCGGACAGCCCCAGCATTTT	CASRGDSGQPQHF
NA	TRBV7-2	TRBD2	TRBJ2-7	TGTGCCAGCAGCTTAGTAGGGGTAGCGGGCGAGCAGTACTTC	CASSLVGVAGEQYF
NA	TRBV7-8	NA	TRBJ1-5	TGTGCCAGCAGCTTACAGTCTAGTAGCAATCAGCCCCAGCATTTT	CASSLQSSSNQPQHF
NA	TRBV9	NA	TRBJ2-1	TGTGCCAGCAGCGCCAGAGGACGGGGAGCCTACAATGAGCAGTTCTTC	CASSARGRGAYNEQFF
NA	TRBV13	TRBD2	TRBJ2-1	TGTGCCAGCAGCTTAGGGCACGGGGGGGCGTACAATGAGCAGTTCTTC	CASSLGHGGAYNEQFF
NA	TRBV11-1	NA	TRBJ2-7	TGTGCCAGCAGCTTAGAAGGCCGCACAGGCTACGAGCAGTACTTC	CASSLEGRTGYEQYF
NA	TRBV27	NA	TRBJ2-5	TGTGCCAGCAGTTCAAAAGAGACCCAGTACTTC	CASSSKETQYF
NA	TRBV7-8	NA	TRBJ1-3	TGTGCCAGCAGCCCCTGGGAGGGTAGAAACACCATATATTTT	CASSPWEGRNTIYF
NA	TRBV10-3	TRBD1	TRBJ1-1	TGTGCCATCAGTGGGAGTTCAGGGGGAGATACTGAAGCTTTCTTT	CAISGSSGGDTEAFF
few	TRBV3-1/TRBV3-2	NA	TRBJ1-5	TGTGCCAGCAGCCAGACCCCCCGGGGGCCCCAGCATTTT	CASSQTPRGPQHF
NA	TRBV4-1	NA	TRBJ2-6	TGCGCCAGCAGCCAAATGGCTCTCTCTGGGGCCAACGTCCTGACTTTC	CASSQMALSGANVLTF
once	TRBV30	TRBD1	TRBJ2-7	TGTGCCTGGGCGGGACAGGGCCTTTCCTACGAGCAGTACTTC	CAWAGQGLSYEQYF
NA	TRBV19	NA	TRBJ2-4	TGTGCCAGTAGTATATATCAGGAAAAAAACATTCAGTACTTC	CASSIYQEKNIQYF
NA	TRBV28	TRBD1	TRBJ1-2	TGTGCCAGCAGTTTGGGACAGCCATTATATGGCTACACCTTC	CASSLGQPLYGYTF
NA	TRBV27	NA	TRBJ2-7	TGTGCCAGCAGTCTCTCCATTTTTGGAGGGATCTACGAGCAGTACTTC	CASSLSIFGGIYEQYF
NA	TRBV15	NA	TRBJ2-2	TGTGCCACCAGCAGAGACGGTCAACGAAGGTTTTTT	CATSRDGQRRFF
few	TRBV6-1	NA	TRBJ1-6	TGTGCCAGCAGTGGAGGGCCGGGAAGGAGCTCCTATAATTCACCCCTCCACTTT	CASSGGPGRSSYNSPLHF
few	TRBV6-5	TRBD1	TRBJ1-4	TGTGCCAGAGGGGACAGGGGCCCAAATGAAAAACTGTTTTTT	CARGDRGPNEKLFF